The present entry profiles one TCR beta chain with its context. Sequencing was performed with immunoSEQ multiplex PCR; in TCRdb, only in-frame clones are kept and a portion is missing. The repertoire includes 400,000 to 500,000 clones, 70% to 90% of them detected once, and around 1.5% sits in the top ten. Participants spanned ages about 18 to 95 years and resided in about 24 US areas. This specimen belongs to a study of blood T cell repertoires in COVID-19. This CDR3 contains 17 residues. Germline V gene data show CDR1 as SGHKS and CDR2 as YYEKEE (reference sequence). With 2 bases clipped from V and 6 bases from J, the junction kept 12 bases outside the gene matches.

The genes are TRBV5-5 and TRBJ2-7; 12 nucleotides line up with TRBD2. The sequence derives from a woman under 30 who had been exposed to COVID-19. The specimen was PBMCs or T cells enriched from blood (not recorded which). The DNA of the CDR3 is TGTGCCAGCAGCTTAAGGTTACTAGCGGGAGGAACGTCCGAGCAGTACTTC. This sequence encodes CASSLRLLAGGTSEQYF.